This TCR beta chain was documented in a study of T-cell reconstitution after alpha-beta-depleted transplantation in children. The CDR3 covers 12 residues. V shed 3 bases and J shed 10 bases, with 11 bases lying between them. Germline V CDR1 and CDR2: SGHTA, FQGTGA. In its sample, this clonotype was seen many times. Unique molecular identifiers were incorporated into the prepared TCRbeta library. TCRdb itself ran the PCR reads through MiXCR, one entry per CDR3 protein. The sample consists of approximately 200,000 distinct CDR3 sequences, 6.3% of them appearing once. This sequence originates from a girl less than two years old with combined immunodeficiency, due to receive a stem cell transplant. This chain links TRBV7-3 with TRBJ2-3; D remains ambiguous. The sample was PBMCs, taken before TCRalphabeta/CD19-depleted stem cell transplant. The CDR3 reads CASSFTTGAQYF. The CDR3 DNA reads TGTGCCAGCAGCTTTACGACTGGGGCGCAGTATTTT.